The T cell receptor (beta chain) under discussion was sequenced for a study of cytomegalovirus exposure and HLA in healthy donors. This clone appeared once. It was with 60 Vbeta and 13 Jbeta primers that the PCR ran. Assay used: immunoSEQ multiplex PCR; TCRdb lists only in-frame clones, some missing. Among 150,000 to 200,000 clones, approximately 72% were seen once, and the ten largest hold 1.3% to 1.5%. Germline-derived CDR1 and CDR2 are SGHRS and YFSETQ. The CDR3 spans 14 residues. Trimming pared 4 bases from V and 0 bases from J, leaving 10 bases between. The specimen sequenced was PBMCs. The V gene is TRBV5-1, the J gene TRBJ2-5; D perhaps matches TRBD2 (5 bases). This TCR derives from a man aged 50 to 59 in good health and CMV-seronegative. The CDR3 DNA reads TGCGCCAGCAGCCCCCGGGATTACCAAGAGACCCAGTACTTC. It codes for CASSPRDYQETQYF. The full variable domain, completed using reference TRBV5-1 and TRBJ2-5, is KAGVTQTPRYLIKTRGQQVTLSCSPISGHRSVSWYQQTPGQGLQFLFEYFSETQRNKGNFPGRFSGRQFSNSRSEMNVSTLELGDSALYLCASSPRDYQETQYFGPGTRLLVL.